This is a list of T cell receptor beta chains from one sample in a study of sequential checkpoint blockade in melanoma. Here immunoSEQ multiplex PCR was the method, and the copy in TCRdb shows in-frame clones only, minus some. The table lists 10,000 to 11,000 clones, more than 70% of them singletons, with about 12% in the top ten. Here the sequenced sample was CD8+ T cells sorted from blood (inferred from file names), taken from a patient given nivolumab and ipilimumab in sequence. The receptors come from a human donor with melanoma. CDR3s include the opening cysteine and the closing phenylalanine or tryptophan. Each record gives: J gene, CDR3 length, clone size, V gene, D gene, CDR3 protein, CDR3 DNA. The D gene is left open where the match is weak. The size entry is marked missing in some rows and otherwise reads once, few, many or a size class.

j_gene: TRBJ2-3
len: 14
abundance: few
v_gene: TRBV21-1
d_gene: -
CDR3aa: CALPKRESPDTQYF
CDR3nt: TGTGCCCTTCCCAAGCGGGAGTCCCCAGATACGCAGTATTTT

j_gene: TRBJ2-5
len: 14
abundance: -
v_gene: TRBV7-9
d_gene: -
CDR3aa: CASSTPSAQETQYF
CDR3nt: TGTGCCAGCAGCACGCCTAGCGCCCAAGAGACCCAGTACTTC

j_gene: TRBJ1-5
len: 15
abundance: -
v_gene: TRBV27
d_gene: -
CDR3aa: CASSLSVTNNQPQHF
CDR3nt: TGTGCCAGCAGTTTATCGGTGACAAACAATCAGCCCCAGCATTTT

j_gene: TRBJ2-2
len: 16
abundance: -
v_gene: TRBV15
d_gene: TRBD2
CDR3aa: CATVGLAGVGTGELFF
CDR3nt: TGTGCCACCGTCGGACTAGCGGGAGTGGGGACCGGGGAGCTGTTTTTT

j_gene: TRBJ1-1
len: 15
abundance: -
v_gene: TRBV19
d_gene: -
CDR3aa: CASSISGAPSTEAFF
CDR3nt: TGTGCCAGTAGTATTTCAGGGGCTCCCAGCACTGAAGCTTTCTTT

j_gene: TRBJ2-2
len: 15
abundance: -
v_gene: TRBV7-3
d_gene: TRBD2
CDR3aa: CASSLISGTGGELFF
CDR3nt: TGTGCCAGCAGCTTAATTAGCGGGACTGGCGGGGAGCTGTTTTTT

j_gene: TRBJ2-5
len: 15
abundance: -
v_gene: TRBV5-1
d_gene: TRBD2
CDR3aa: CASSEIAGVWETQYF
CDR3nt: TGCGCCAGCAGCGAAATAGCGGGAGTCTGGGAGACCCAGTACTTC

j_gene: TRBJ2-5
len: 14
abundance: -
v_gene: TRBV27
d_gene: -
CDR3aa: CASSLLGGRETQYF
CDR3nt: TGTGCCAGCAGTTTATTAGGGGGAAGGGAGACCCAGTACTTC

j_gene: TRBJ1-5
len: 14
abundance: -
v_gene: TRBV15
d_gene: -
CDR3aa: CATSRGGGNQPQHF
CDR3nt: TGTGCCACCAGCAGAGGGGGCGGCAATCAGCCCCAGCATTTT

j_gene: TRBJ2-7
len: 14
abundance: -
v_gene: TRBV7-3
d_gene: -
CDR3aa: CASSLSSNSYEQYF
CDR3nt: TGTGCCAGCAGCTTAAGCTCCAACTCCTACGAGCAGTACTTC

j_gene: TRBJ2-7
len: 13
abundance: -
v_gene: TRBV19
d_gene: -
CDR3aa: CASSLSISYEQYF
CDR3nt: TGTGCCAGTAGCTTGAGCATTTCCTACGAGCAGTACTTC

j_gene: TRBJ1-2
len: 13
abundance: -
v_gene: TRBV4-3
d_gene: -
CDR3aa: CASSSGTVPGYTF
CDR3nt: TGCGCCAGCAGCTCAGGAACCGTCCCTGGCTACACCTTC

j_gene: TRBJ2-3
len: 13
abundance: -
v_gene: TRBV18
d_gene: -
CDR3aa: CASSWDFTDTQYF
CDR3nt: TGTGCCAGCTCATGGGACTTCACAGATACGCAGTATTTT

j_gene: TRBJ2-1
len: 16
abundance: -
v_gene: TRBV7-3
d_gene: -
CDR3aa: CASSLVFYGGYNEQFF
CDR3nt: TGTGCCAGCAGCTTAGTTTTTTATGGGGGGTACAATGAGCAGTTCTTC

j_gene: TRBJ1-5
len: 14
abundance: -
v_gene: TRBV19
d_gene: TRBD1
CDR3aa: CASHRGPSNQPQHF
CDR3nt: TGTGCCAGTCACAGGGGACCTAGCAATCAGCCCCAGCATTTT

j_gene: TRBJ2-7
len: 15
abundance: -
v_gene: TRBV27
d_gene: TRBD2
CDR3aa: CASSLRLAGGYEQYF
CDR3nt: TGTGCCAGCAGTTTAAGGCTAGCGGGGGGTTACGAGCAGTACTTC

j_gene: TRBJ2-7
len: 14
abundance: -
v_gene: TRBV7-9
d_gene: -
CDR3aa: CASSFRDSSYEQYF
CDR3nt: TGTGCCAGCAGCTTTCGGGATAGCTCCTACGAGCAGTACTTC

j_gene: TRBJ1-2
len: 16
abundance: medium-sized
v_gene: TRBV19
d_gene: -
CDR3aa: CASSSWTATLNYGYTF
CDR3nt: TGTGCCAGTAGTTCGTGGACAGCTACCCTGAACTATGGCTACACCTTC

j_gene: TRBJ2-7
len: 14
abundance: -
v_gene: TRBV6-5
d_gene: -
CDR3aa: CASSLWTDSYEQYF
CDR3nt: TGTGCCAGCTCTCTTTGGACAGACTCCTACGAGCAGTACTTC

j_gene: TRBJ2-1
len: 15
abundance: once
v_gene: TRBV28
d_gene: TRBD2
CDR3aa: CASSFGLAGVVEQFF
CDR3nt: TGTGCCAGCAGTTTCGGACTAGCGGGAGTAGTTGAGCAGTTCTTC

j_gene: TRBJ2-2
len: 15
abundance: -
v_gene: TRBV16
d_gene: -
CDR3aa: CASSQRPPGTGELFF
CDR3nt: TGTGCCAGCAGCCAAAGGCCCCCCGGGACCGGGGAGCTGTTTTTT

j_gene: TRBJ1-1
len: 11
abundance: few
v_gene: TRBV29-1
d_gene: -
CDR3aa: CSVPRETEAFF
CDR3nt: TGCAGCGTCCCCAGGGAAACTGAAGCTTTCTTT

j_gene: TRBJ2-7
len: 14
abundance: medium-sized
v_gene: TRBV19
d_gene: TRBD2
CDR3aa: CASSMVAGTYEQYF
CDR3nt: TGTGCCAGTAGTATGGTAGCGGGAACGTACGAGCAGTACTTC

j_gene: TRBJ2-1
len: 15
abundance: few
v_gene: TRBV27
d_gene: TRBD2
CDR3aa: CASSPVSGRINEQFF
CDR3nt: TGTGCCAGCAGTCCAGTTAGCGGGAGAATCAATGAGCAGTTCTTC

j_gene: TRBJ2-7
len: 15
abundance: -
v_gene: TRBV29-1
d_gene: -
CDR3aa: CSVEDRWRAGYEQYF
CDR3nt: TGCAGCGTTGAAGACCGATGGAGGGCCGGGTACGAGCAGTACTTC

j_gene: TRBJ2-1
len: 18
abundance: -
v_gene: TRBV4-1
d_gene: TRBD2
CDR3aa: CASSQLMPGLGTYNEQFF
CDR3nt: TGCGCCAGCAGCCAACTCATGCCGGGACTAGGAACCTACAATGAGCAGTTCTTC

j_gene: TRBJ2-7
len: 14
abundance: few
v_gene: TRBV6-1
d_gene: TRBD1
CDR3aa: CASSPGQDSYEQYF
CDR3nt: TGTGCCAGCAGCCCTGGACAGGACTCCTACGAGCAGTACTTC

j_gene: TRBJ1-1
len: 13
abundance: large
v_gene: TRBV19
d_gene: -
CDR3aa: CASSIMANTEAFF
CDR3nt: TGTGCCAGTAGTATTATGGCAAACACTGAAGCTTTCTTT

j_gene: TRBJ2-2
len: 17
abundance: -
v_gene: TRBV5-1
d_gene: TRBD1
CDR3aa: CASSADPTGRSTGELFF
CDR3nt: TGCGCCAGCAGCGCGGATCCGACAGGGCGGTCCACCGGGGAGCTGTTTTTT

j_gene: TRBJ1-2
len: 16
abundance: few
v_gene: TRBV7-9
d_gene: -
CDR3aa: CASSLRGQGLNYGYTF
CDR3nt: TGTGCCAGCAGCCTCCGGGGTCAGGGACTAAACTATGGCTACACCTTC

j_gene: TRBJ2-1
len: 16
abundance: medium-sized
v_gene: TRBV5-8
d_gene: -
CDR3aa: CASSPPLAEAYNEQFF
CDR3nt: TGTGCCAGCAGCCCCCCCCTGGCGGAAGCTTACAATGAGCAGTTCTTC

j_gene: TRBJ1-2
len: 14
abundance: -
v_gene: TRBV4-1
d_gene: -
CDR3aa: CASSQGFDSYGYTF
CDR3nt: TGCGCCAGCAGCCAAGGGTTCGACAGCTATGGCTACACCTTC

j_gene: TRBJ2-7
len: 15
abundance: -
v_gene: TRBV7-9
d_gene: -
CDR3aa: CASSVNERIVHEQYF
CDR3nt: TGTGCCAGCAGCGTTAATGAGAGGATTGTCCACGAGCAGTACTTC

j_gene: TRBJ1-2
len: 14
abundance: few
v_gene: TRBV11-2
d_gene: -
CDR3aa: CASSPGVPGYGYTF
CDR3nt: TGTGCCAGCAGCCCGGGGGTCCCGGGTTATGGCTACACCTTC

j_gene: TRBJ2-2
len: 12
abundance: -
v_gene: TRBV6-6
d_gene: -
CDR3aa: CASSPDSGELFF
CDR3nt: TGTGCCAGCAGTCCCGACAGCGGGGAGCTGTTTTTT

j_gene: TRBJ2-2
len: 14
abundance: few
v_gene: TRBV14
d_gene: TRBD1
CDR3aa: CASIAQQGTGELFF
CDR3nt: TGTGCCAGCATTGCACAACAGGGGACCGGGGAGCTGTTTTTT

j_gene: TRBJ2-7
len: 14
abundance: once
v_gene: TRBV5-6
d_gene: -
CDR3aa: CASSFDGTPGEQYF
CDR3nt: TGTGCCAGCAGCTTCGACGGGACACCGGGCGAGCAGTACTTC

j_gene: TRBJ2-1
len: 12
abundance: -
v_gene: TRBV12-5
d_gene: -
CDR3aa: CASGFSYNEQFF
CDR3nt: TGTGCTAGTGGTTTTTCTTACAATGAGCAGTTCTTC

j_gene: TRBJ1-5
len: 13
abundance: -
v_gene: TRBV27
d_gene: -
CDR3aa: CASSLYRDQPQHF
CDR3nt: TGTGCCAGCAGTTTATATCGCGATCAGCCCCAGCATTTT

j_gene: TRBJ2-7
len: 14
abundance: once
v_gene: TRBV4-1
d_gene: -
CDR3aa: CASSQGAMPGEQYF
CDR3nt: TGCGCCAGCAGCCAAGGGGCTATGCCGGGAGAGCAGTACTTC

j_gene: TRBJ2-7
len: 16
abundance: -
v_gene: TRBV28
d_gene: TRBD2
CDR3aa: CASSPQPSGELYEQYF
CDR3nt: TGTGCCAGCAGTCCCCAGCCTAGCGGGGAATTATACGAGCAGTACTTC

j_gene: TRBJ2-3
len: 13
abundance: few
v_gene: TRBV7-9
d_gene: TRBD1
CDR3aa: CASSATGPDTQYF
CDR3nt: TGTGCCAGCAGCGCGACAGGGCCAGATACGCAGTATTTT

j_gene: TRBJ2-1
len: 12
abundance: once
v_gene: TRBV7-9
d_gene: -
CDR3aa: CASSLNLDEQFF
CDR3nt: TGTGCCAGCAGCTTAAATCTCGATGAGCAGTTCTTC

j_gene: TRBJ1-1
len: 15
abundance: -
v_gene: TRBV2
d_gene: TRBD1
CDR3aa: CASSEWTGVNTEAFF
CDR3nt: TGTGCCAGCAGTGAGTGGACAGGGGTGAACACTGAAGCTTTCTTT

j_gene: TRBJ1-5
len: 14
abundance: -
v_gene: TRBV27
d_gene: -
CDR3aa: CASSLQGSNQPQHF
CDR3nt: TGTGCCAGCAGTTTACAGGGAAGTAATCAGCCCCAGCATTTT

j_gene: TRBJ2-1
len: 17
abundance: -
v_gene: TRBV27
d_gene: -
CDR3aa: CASSLSLKRSAYNEQFF
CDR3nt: TGTGCCAGCAGTTTATCACTCAAGCGGTCAGCCTACAATGAGCAGTTCTTC

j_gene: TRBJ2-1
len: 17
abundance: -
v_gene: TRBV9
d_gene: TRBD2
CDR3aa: CASSPRTSGSFYNEQFF
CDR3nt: TGTGCCAGCAGCCCTCGTACTAGCGGGAGTTTCTACAATGAGCAGTTCTTC

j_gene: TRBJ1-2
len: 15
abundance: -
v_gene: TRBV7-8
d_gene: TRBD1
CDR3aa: CASSSWTGKNYGYTF
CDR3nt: TGTGCCAGCAGCTCGTGGACAGGAAAAAACTATGGCTACACCTTC

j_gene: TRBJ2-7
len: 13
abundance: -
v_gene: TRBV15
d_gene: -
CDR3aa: CATTLAGEYEQYF
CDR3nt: TGTGCCACAACGCTGGCAGGGGAATACGAGCAGTACTTC

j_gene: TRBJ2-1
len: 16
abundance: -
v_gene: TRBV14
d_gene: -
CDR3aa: CASSQVGSLSYNEQFF
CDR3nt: TGTGCCAGCAGCCAAGTAGGGAGCCTCTCCTACAATGAGCAGTTCTTC

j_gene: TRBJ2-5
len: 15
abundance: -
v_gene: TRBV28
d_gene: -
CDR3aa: CASSLGTGLDETQYF
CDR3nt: TGTGCCAGCAGTTTAGGTACAGGTCTCGATGAGACCCAGTACTTC

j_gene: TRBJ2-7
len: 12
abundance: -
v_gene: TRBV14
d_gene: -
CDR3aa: CASSDRDYEQYF
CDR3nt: TGTGCCAGCAGCGACCGGGACTACGAGCAGTACTTC

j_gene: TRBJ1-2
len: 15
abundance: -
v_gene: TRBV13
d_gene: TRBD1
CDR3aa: CASSLGGQASFGYTF
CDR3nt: TGTGCCAGCAGTCTCGGCGGACAGGCCTCGTTTGGCTACACCTTC

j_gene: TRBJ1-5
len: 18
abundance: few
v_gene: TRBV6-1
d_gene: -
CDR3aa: CASSDLAAAGLSNQPQHF
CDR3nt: TGTGCCAGCAGTGACCTAGCCGCAGCGGGGCTGAGCAATCAGCCCCAGCATTTT

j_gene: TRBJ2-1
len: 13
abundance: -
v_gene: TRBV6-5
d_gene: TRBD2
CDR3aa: CASSYSGENEQFF
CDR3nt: TGTGCCAGCAGTTACAGCGGGGAAAATGAGCAGTTCTTC

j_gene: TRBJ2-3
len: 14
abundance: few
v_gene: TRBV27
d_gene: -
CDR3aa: CASSLSIDTDTQYF
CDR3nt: TGTGCCAGCAGTTTATCGATAGACACAGATACGCAGTATTTT

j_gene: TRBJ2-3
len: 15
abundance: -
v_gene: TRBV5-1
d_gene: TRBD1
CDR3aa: CASSLGQGFADTQYF
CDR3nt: TGCGCCAGCAGCTTGGGACAGGGGTTCGCAGATACGCAGTATTTT

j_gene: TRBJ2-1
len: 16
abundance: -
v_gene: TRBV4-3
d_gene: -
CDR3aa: CASSQDGSATYNEQFF
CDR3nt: TGCGCCAGCAGCCAAGATGGTAGCGCAACTTACAATGAGCAGTTCTTC

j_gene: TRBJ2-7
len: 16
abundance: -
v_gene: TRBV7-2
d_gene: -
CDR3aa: CASSLALLLSSYEQYF
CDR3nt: TGTGCCAGCAGCTTAGCGCTTCTGCTGAGCTCCTACGAGCAGTACTTC